This TCR beta chain appears in the sequencing data of a study of human thymus T cells. Healthy Finnish infants having corrective surgery for congenital heart defects served as donors. Only four of the eight donors provided an approximately 0.5-1 mL blood sample. Blood DNA came from all available leukocytes, not a fixed cell number. Study-wide points: There appeared to be biased usage of V and J genes in thymic and blood repertoires.

The table came from immunoSEQ multiplex PCR; TCRdb's copy has only in-frame clones and leaves some out. The table includes 40,000 to 45,000 clones, 85% to 95% detected once. Comments on this clone: As yet, its antigen is unknown.

CDR3 size: 14 residues. V gave up 5 bases and J gave up 0 bases, with 10 bases separating them. Germline V gene data show CDR1 as SGHTA and CDR2 as FQGNSA. The sequence came from a boy under two years old with a congenital heart defect but otherwise immunologically healthy. The material sequenced was blood. This rearrangement joins TRBV7-2 to TRBJ1-1; D not resolved. The CDR3 reads CASSPTRMNTEAFF. The CDR3 nucleotides are TGTGCCAGCAGCCCAACCCGGATGAACACTGAAGCTTTCTTT.